The 20 T cell receptor beta chains below were found in one sample sequenced in a study of blood T cells in healthy people across ages. Using a J-beta primer mix together with a sample-barcoded 5' primer, a second PCR was run for roughly 6 to 11 cycles. Via MiXCR, TCRdb re-called the 5' RACE reads, giving one row per CDR3 protein. This sample has roughly 550,000 distinct CDR3 sequences, with nearly 25% found just once. These same records also appear under a second study, on T cells of mothers and their children.

Sample: blood. The receptors were sampled from a boy between 5 and 17 years old in good health.

This clonotype was detected a few times. The chain joins TRBV19 to TRBJ2-3; D is tentatively TRBD1 or TRBD2 (5 bases each). Germline CDR1 reads LNHDA; CDR2 reads SQIVND (reference sequence). The CDR3 extends over 12 amino acids. Deletions cut 5 bases from V and 4 bases from J, with 7 bases between. CDR3 sequence reads: CASSEGSDTQYF. CDR3 sequence (DNA): TGTGCCAGTAGTGAGGGGTCAGATACGCAGTATTTT. Full variable domain (outside the CDR3, taken from reference TRBV19 and TRBJ2-3): DGGITQSPKYLFRKEGQNVTLSCEQNLNHDAMYWYRQDPGQGLRLIYYSQIVNDFQKGDIAEGYSVSREKKESFPLTVTSAQKNPTAFYLCASSEGSDTQYFGPGTRLTVL.

V is TRBV4-1 and J is TRBJ2-6, with D unclear. Per germline, CDR1 MGHRA and CDR2 YSYEKL. The CDR3 totals 16 residues. The ends were cut back, 2 bases at V and 0 bases at J, with 8 bases in the middle. The CDR3 region has the DNA TGCGCCAGCAGCCAAAAGTCGTTCTCTGGGGCCAACGTCCTGACTTTC. It specifies CASSQKSFSGANVLTF.

This chain links TRBV18 with TRBJ1-4; no reliable D call. Germline V gives CDR1 KGHSH, CDR2 LQKENI. V lost 1 base to trimming and J lost 6 bases, with 21 bases between them. The CDR3 loop spans 18 amino acids. The CDR3 bases are TGTGCCAGCTCACCACTGGGCAGAGGACCAAGTCGGGATGAAAAACTGTTTTTT. It specifies CASSPLGRGPSRDEKLFF.

This clonotype was counted a few times. The genes are TRBV12-3 or TRBV12-4 and TRBJ2-1, with D perhaps matching TRBD2 (5 bases). The CDR3 is 12 residues long. Trimming removed 6 bases at V and 8 bases at J, with 11 bases between. The CDR3 DNA reads TGTGCCAGCAGGCCGAACGGGGATGAGCAGTTCTTC. Protein: CASRPNGDEQFF.

This clonotype was seen a few times. V and J are TRBV5-6 and TRBJ1-1; TRBD1 aligns across 11 bases. Unmatched junction bases numbered 6, after V lost 3 bases and J lost 5 bases. The CDR3 is 15 residues long. Per the germline V gene, CDR1 is SGHDT and CDR2 is YYEEEE. The CDR3 spells CASSSSGTGGTEAFF. The CDR3 region has the DNA TGTGCCAGCAGCTCCTCCGGGACAGGGGGTACTGAAGCTTTCTTT.

In its sample, this clonotype was seen a few times. The chain combines TRBV4-3 with TRBJ2-5, with D possibly matching TRBD1 (6 bases). Between the trimmed V and J ends, which lost 2 bases and 3 bases, there was a span of 7 bases. Per the germline V gene, CDR1 is LGHNA and CDR2 is YSLEER. The CDR3 has 13 residues. The CDR3 sequence: CASSQYREETQYF. CDR3 DNA sequence: TGCGCCAGCAGCCAATACAGGGAAGAGACCCAGTACTTC.

The V call is TRBV5-5, the J call TRBJ2-3; D uncertain. The germline CDR1 and CDR2 sequences are SGHKS and YYEKEE (reference sequence). Trimming cost V 4 bases and J 2 bases, with 17 bases left between them. This CDR3 spans 16 amino acids. CDR3 loop: CASSPRMGQLTDTQYF. The CDR3 DNA reads as TGTGCCAGCAGCCCGAGGATGGGCCAACTCACAGATACGCAGTATTTT.

V usage is TRBV7-9 and J usage is TRBJ2-7, with D tentatively TRBD2 (5 bases). The last part of the DNA fits TRBJ2-1 better; the J call may be wrong. Germline assignment: CDR1 SEHNR and CDR2 FQNEAQ (reference sequence). This CDR3 has 16 residues. The CDR3 loop is CASSQLGPGSNNEQFF. In DNA, the CDR3 is TGTGCCAGCAGCCAACTAGGACCGGGATCCAACAATGAGCAGTTCTTC.

The V gene is TRBV4-3, the J gene TRBJ2-5; TRBD2 might be the D (5 bases). The DNA end is a closer match to TRBJ2-1, so the J assignment may be wrong. The CDR3 covers 13 residues. Germline values: CDR1 LGHNA, CDR2 YSLEER. CDR3 sequence: CASSQGEGNEQFF. CDR3 DNA sequence: TGCGCCAGCAGCCAAGGCGAGGGCAATGAGCAGTTCTTC.

The CDR3 DNA is TGTGCCAGCAGTTACTCGACCGGGACAGAGACCTACGAGCAGTACTTC. Translating gives CASSYSTGTETYEQYF. This chain uses TRBV6-2 or TRBV6-3 with TRBJ2-7, with 7 bases aligning to TRBD1. The CDR3 is 16 residues long. Germline V lookup: CDR1 MNHEY, CDR2 SVGEGT. The V and J ends lost 0 bases and 2 bases, in that order; junction bases with no gene match: 7.

A few counts support this clonotype. The chain links TRBV11-2 to TRBJ2-1, with 8 bases matching TRBD1. V shed 5 bases, J shed 5 bases, and the junction held 20 bases outside the gene matches. The CDR3 sequence is 19 residues long. Germline values: CDR1 SGHAT, CDR2 FQNNGV. The CDR3 DNA reads TGTGCCAGCAGCCCCCGGGACAGGTCAAAACCCCGTTTCGACAATGAGCAGTTCTTC. As protein: CASSPRDRSKPRFDNEQFF. Complete variable domain (other parts from reference TRBV11-2 and TRBJ2-1): EAGVAQSPRYKIIEKRQSVAFWCNPISGHATLYWYQQILGQGPKLLIQFQNNGVVDDSQLPKDRFSAERLKGVDSTLKIQPAKLEDSAVYLCASSPRDRSKPRFDNEQFFGPGTRLTVL.

The chain links TRBV27 to TRBJ2-5; TRBD2 matches 8 bases. Germline CDR1 and CDR2: MNHEY and SMNVEV (reference sequence). The CDR3 length is 14 residues. The junction had 13 bases not matched to a gene; V was cut back by 5 bases and J by 11 bases. The CDR3 protein is CASSPPGLVREQYF. The DNA of the CDR3 is TGTGCCAGCAGTCCCCCGGGACTAGTGAGAGAGCAGTACTTC.

A few counts support this clonotype. The rearrangement joins TRBV28 to TRBJ1-4; 11 bases agree with TRBD1. This CDR3 comprises 15 residues. CDR1 is MDHEN and CDR2 is SYDVKM in the germline V gene. V lost 3 bases, J lost 8 bases, and 5 bases stayed unmatched. CDR3 coding DNA: TGTGCCAGCAGTTTGTTGGACAGGGGGCGCGAAAAACTGTTTTTT. It translates to CASSLLDRGREKLFF. The full variable domain, with the rest looked up from reference TRBV28 and TRBJ1-4, is DVKVTQSSRYLVKRTGEKVFLECVQDMDHENMFWYRQDPGLGLRLIYFSYDVKMKEKGDIPEGYSVSREKKERFSLILESASTNQTSMYLCASSLLDRGREKLFFGSGTQLSVL.

V and J are TRBV28 and TRBJ1-2; 8 bases match TRBD1. The CDR3 sequence is 15 residues long. V gave up 3 bases and J gave up 6 bases; unmatched junction bases: 9. CDR1 MDHEN and CDR2 SYDVKM come from the germline V gene. This CDR3 reads CASSFRGQGPHGYTF. The CDR3 DNA sequence: TGTGCCAGCAGTTTCCGAGGACAGGGACCGCATGGCTACACCTTC.

The J gene is TRBJ2-7, the V gene TRBV12-3 or TRBV12-4, with 12 bases identical to TRBD1. This CDR3 spans 16 amino acids. Losses at the gene ends were 2 bases for V and 3 bases for J; bases not matched to a gene: 5. In nucleotides, the CDR3 is TGTGCCAGCAGTTTAACTCGGGACAGGGGGCTCTACGAGCAGTACTTC. Its translation is CASSLTRDRGLYEQYF.

In its sample, this clonotype was seen a few times. The V gene is TRBV20-1, the J gene TRBJ2-4, with no clear D. Germline CDR1 and CDR2: DFQATT and SNEGSKA (reference sequence). The CDR3 consists of 14 residues. V was shortened by 5 bases and J by 0 bases, with 11 bases between the two germline ends. In DNA, the CDR3 is TGCAGTGCTTCGACCGCGATAGCCAAAAACATTCAGTACTTC. Protein: CSASTAIAKNIQYF.

This clonotype has just a few counts. The chain links TRBV5-1 to TRBJ2-2; no firm D call. V was pared by 0 bases and J by 5 bases, with 5 bases between. Per the germline V gene, CDR1 is SGHRS and CDR2 is YFSETQ. The CDR3 extends over 13 amino acids. DNA for the CDR3: TGCGCCAGCAGCTTGGTACAGACCGGGGAGCTGTTTTTT. Protein sequence: CASSLVQTGELFF. Full variable domain (outside the CDR3, taken from reference TRBV5-1 and TRBJ2-2): KAGVTQTPRYLIKTRGQQVTLSCSPISGHRSVSWYQQTPGQGLQFLFEYFSETQRNKGNFPGRFSGRQFSNSRSEMNVSTLELGDSALYLCASSLVQTGELFFGEGSRLTVL.

The V call is TRBV6-2 or TRBV6-3, the J call TRBJ2-3, with TRBD2 matching 10 bases. V lost 5 bases and J lost 3; bases outside the gene matches: 5. The CDR3 runs 15 residues. CDR1 MNHEY and CDR2 SVGEGT come from the germline V gene. Written as DNA, the CDR3 is TGTGCCAGCAGTCTATCTAGCGGGGGAACAGATACGCAGTATTTT. Translation gives CASSLSSGGTDTQYF.

The table lists this clonotype with a count of one. The conserved closing phenylalanine or tryptophan is absent in this CDR3, likely reflecting a read error. The chain carries TRBV29-1 and TRBJ2-7; a possible D gene is TRBD2 (6 bases). Germline CDR1 and CDR2: SQVTM and ANQGSEA. V gave up 0 bases and J gave up 4 bases, with 16 bases separating them. The CDR3 spans 15 residues. CDR3 nucleotides: TGCAGCGTTGAAGATGGAGGGTGGTCCGGGTACGAGCAGTACCTC. This codes for CSVEDGGWSGYEQYL.

This clonotype was observed many times. This sequence joins TRBV27 and TRBJ1-1; no clear D gene. V was cut by 2 bases and J by 4 bases, with 8 bases left in between. CDR1 and CDR2 from the germline V gene are MNHEY and SMNVEV (reference sequence). CDR3 size: 13 residues. The CDR3 coding sequence is TGTGCCAGCAGTTTAGGGTCAGGCACTGAAGCTTTCTTT. This gives the protein CASSLGSGTEAFF.